This T cell receptor (beta chain) comes out of a study of OX40 agonist ivuxolimab in advanced cancers. Notes on the study in general: Expanded peripheral T-cell antigen specificity went undetermined.

With respect to this clone: Antigen specificity is unknown.

Deletions cut 1 base from V and 10 bases from J, with 11 bases between. The CDR3 runs to 13 residues. Germline lookup yields CDR1 LGHNA and CDR2 YNFKEQ. Produced via immunoSEQ multiplex PCR; TCRdb's table is partial and in-frame only. Of about 17,000 clones detected, roughly 89% appear once; the ten largest clones hold 67%. V is TRBV4-2 and J is TRBJ2-1; tentative D call: TRBD1 (5 bases). The sequenced sample was CD4+ or CD8+ T cells sorted from blood, obtained in a trial of the OX40 agonist ivuxolimab. The clonotype was recovered from an adult with an advanced solid tumor such as melanoma, head and neck, liver or kidney cancer. The CDR3 bases are TGTGCCAGCAGCCAAGTTCAGGGAAGAGAGCAGTTCTTC. Protein: CASSQVQGREQFF.